The clone carrying this T cell receptor (beta chain) has a handful of counts. This entry comes from a study of blood T cell repertoires in COVID-19. Across the study: Whether acute or convalescent, the COVID-19 samples came from the United States, Italy and Spain. T cells, B-cell-depleted T cells, or PBMCs supplied cDNA or gDNA.

V lost 3 bases to trimming and J lost 5 bases, with 8 bases between them. The germline gives CDR1 SGHDN, CDR2 FVKESK. This CDR3 has 14 residues. The participants were between about 18 and 100 years old and came from some 23 US areas. The method was immunoSEQ multiplex PCR; TCRdb's version includes in-frame clones alone and lacks a portion of them. The repertoire consists of about 210,000 clones, with 81% occurring once and the leading ten covering just under 9%. This TCR derives from a woman aged 45-59 years with acute COVID-19. This chain uses TRBV14 with TRBJ1-6; D ambiguous. The specimen sequenced was PBMCs or T cells enriched from blood (not recorded which). In DNA form, the CDR3 reads TGTGCCAGCAGCCAGGGCGCAAATAATTCACCCCTCCACTTT. Its translation is CASSQGANNSPLHF.